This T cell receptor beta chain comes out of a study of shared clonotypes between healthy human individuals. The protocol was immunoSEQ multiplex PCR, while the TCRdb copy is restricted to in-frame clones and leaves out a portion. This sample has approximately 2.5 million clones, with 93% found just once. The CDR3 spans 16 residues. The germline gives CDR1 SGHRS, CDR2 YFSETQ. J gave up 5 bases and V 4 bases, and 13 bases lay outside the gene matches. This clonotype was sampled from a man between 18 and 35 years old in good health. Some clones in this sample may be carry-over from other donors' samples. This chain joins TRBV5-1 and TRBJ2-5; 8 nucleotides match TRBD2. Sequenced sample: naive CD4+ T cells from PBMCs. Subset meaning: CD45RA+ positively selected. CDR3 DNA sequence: TGCGCCAGCAGCCCCGGCCGGGGGGGCAGCGTTGAGACCCAGTACTTC. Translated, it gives CASSPGRGGSVETQYF. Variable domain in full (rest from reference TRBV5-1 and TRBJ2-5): KAGVTQTPRYLIKTRGQQVTLSCSPISGHRSVSWYQQTPGQGLQFLFEYFSETQRNKGNFPGRFSGRQFSNSRSEMNVSTLELGDSALYLCASSPGRGGSVETQYFGPGTRLLVL.